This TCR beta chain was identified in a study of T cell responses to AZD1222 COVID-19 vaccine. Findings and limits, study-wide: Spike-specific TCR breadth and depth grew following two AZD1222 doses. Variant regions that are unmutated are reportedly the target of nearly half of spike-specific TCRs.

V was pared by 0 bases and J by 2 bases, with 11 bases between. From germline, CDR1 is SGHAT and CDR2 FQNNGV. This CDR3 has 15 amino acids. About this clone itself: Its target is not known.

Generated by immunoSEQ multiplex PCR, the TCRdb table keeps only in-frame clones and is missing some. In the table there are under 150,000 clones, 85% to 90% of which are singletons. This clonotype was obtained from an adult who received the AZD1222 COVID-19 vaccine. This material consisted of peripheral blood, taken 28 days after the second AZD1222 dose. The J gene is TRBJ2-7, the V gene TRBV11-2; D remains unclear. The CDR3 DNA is TGTGCCAGCAGCTTAGAGTACTCTAACACCTACGAGCAGTACTTC. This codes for CASSLEYSNTYEQYF.